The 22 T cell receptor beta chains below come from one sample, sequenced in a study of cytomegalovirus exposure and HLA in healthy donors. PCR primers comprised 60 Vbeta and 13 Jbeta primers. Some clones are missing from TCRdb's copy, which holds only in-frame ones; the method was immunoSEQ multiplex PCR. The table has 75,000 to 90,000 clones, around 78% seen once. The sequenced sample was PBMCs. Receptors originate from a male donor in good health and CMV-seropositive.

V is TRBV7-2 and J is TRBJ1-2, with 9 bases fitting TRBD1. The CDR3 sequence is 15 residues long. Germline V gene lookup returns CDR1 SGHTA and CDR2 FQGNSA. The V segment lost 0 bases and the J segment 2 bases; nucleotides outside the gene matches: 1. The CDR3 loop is CASSLAGTGNYGYTF. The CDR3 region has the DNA TGTGCCAGCAGCTTAGCTGGGACAGGGAACTATGGCTACACCTTC.

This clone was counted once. The CDR3 sequence: CASSYSAGEIYEQYF. As DNA, the CDR3 is TGTGCCAGCAGTTACTCAGCGGGGGAGATCTACGAGCAGTACTTC. The genes are TRBV6-5 and TRBJ2-7, with 8 bases aligning to TRBD2. Germline loops: CDR1 MNHEY, CDR2 SVGAGI. Trimming cost V 0 bases and J 3 bases; bases outside gene matches: 4. The CDR3 is 15 residues long.

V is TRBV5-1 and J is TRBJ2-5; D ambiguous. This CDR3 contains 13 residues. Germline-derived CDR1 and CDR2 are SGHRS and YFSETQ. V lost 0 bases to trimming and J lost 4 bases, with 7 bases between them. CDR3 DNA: TGCGCCAGCAGCTTGGTCGGAGCAGAGACCCAGTACTTC. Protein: CASSLVGAETQYF.

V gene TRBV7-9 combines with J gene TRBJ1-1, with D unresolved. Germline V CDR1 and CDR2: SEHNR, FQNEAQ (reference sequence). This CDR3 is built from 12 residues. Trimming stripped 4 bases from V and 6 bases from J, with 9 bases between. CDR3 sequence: CASSSVEAEAFF. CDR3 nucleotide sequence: TGTGCCAGCAGCTCAGTTGAGGCTGAAGCTTTCTTT.

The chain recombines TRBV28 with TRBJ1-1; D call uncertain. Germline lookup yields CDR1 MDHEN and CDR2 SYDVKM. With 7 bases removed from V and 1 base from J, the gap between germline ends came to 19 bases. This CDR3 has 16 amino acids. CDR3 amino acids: CASNLARIDGNTEAFF. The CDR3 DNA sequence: TGTGCCAGCAATCTAGCTCGGATCGACGGGAACACTGAAGCTTTCTTT.

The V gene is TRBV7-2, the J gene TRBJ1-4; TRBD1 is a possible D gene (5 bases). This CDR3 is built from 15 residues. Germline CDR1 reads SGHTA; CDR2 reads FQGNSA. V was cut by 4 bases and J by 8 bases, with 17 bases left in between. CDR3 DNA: TGTGCCAGCAGCTCATTAGGAGGTGGGGGGGAAAAACTGTTTTTT. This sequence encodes CASSSLGGGGEKLFF.

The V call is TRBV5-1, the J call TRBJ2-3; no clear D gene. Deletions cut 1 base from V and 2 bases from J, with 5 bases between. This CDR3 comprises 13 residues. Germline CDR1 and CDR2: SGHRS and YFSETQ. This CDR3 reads CASSLTATDTQYF. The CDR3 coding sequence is TGCGCCAGCAGCTTGACAGCCACAGATACGCAGTATTTT.

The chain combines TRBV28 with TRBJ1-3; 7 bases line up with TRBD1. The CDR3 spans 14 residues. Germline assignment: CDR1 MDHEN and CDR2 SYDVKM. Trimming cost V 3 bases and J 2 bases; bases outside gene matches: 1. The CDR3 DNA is TGTGCCAGCAGTTTCAGGGGGACTGGAAACACCATATATTTT. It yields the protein CASSFRGTGNTIYF.

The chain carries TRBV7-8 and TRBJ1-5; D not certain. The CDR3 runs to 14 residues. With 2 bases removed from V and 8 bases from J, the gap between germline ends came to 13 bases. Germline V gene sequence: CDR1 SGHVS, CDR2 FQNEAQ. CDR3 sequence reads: CASSLYADREPQHF. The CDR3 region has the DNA TGTGCCAGCAGCTTATATGCGGATCGGGAGCCCCAGCATTTT. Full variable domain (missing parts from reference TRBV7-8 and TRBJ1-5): GAGVSQSPRYKVAKRGQDVALRCDPISGHVSLFWYQQALGQGPEFLTYFQNEAQLDKSGLPSDRFFAERPEGSVSTLKIQRTQQEDSAVYLCASSLYADREPQHFGDGTRLSIL.

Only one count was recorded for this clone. CDR3 nucleotide sequence: TGTGCCAGCAGCTTAGTTCGTGGAGGTGGCTACACCTTC. As protein: CASSLVRGGGYTF. J is TRBJ1-2 and V is TRBV11-2, with D uncertain. CDR3 size: 13 residues. The V gene lost 1 base and the J gene lost 7 bases, with 10 bases spanning the gap. Germline V gives CDR1 SGHAT, CDR2 FQNNGV.

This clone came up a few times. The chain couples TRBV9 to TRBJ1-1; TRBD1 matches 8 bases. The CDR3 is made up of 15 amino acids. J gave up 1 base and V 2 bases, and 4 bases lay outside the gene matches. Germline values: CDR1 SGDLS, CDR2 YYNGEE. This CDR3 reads CASSVSGGRNTEAFF. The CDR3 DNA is TGTGCCAGCAGCGTCTCAGGGGGCAGGAACACTGAAGCTTTCTTT.

The CDR3 DNA reads as TGTGCCAGCAGTTTGGGGGCAGGTTCAGGGGAGCAGTACTTC. It specifies CASSLGAGSGEQYF. The genes are TRBV28 and TRBJ2-7, with D tentatively TRBD1 (6 bases). Trimming cost V 3 bases and J 7 bases, with 16 bases left between them. The CDR3 is 14 amino acids. CDR1 is MDHEN and CDR2 is SYDVKM in the germline V gene.

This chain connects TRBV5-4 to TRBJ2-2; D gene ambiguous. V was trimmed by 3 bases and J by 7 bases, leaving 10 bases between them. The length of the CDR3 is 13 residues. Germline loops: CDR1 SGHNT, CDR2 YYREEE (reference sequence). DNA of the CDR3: TGTGCCAGCAGCTATCCGGCGGACGGGGAGCTGTTTTTT. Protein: CASSYPADGELFF.

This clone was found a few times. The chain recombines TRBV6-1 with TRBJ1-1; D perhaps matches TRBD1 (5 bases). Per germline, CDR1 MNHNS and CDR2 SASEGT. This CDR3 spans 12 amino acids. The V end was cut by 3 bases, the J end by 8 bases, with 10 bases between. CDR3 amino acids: CASSEGTAEAFF. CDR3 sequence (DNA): TGTGCCAGCAGTGAGGGGACTGCAGAAGCTTTCTTT.

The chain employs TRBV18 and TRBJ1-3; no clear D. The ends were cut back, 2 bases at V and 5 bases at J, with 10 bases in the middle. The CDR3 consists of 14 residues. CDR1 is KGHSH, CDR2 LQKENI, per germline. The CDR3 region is CASSPGQRRNTIYF. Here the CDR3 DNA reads TGTGCCAGCTCACCAGGGCAGAGAAGAAACACCATATATTTT.

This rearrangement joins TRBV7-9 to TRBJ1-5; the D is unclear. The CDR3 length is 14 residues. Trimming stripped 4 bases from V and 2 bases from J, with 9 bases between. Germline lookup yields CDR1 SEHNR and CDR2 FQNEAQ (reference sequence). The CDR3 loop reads CASSSGSGNQPQHF. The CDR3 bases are TGTGCCAGCAGCTCCGGCAGCGGCAATCAGCCCCAGCATTTT.

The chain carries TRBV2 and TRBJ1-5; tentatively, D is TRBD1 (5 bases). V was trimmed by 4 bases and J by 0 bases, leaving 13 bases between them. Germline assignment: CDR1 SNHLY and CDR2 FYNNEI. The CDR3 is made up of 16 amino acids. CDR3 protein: CASSVWGSLSNQPQHF. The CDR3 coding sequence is TGTGCCAGCAGTGTCTGGGGCAGCCTTAGCAATCAGCCCCAGCATTTT.

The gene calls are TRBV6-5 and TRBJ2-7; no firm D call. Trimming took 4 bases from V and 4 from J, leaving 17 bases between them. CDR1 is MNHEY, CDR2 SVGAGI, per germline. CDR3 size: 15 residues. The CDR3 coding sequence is TGTGCCAGCAGTTCCGAAACTTTCGCCTTTTACGAGCAGTACTTC. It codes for CASSSETFAFYEQYF.

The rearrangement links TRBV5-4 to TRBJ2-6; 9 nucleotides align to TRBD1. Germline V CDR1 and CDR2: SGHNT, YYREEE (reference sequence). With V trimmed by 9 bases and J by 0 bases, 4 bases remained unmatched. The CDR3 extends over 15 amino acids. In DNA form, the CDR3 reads TGTGCCATTAAGACAGGGGGCTCTGGGGCCAACGTCCTGACTTTC. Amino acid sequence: CAIKTGGSGANVLTF.

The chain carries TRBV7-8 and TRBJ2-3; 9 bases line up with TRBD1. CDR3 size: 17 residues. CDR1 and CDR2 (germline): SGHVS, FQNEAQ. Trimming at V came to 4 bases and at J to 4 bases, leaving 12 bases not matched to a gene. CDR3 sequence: CASSYPTRTGESDTQYF. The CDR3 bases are TGTGCCAGCAGCTATCCAACCAGGACAGGGGAGTCAGATACGCAGTATTTT.

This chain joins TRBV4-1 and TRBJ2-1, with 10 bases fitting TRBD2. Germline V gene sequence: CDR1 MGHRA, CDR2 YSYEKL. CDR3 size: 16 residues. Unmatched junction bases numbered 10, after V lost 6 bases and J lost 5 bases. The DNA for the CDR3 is TGCGCCAGCAGAGAACTAGCGGGGCGGACTCACAATGAGCAGTTCTTC. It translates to CASRELAGRTHNEQFF.

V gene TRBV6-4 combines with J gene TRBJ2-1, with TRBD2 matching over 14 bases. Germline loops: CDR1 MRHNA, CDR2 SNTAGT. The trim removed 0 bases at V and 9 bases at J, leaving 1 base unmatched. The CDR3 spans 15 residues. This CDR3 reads CASSDSTSGGAEQFF. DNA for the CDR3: TGTGCCAGCAGTGACTCGACTAGCGGGGGGGCTGAGCAGTTCTTC.